The clone carrying this T cell receptor (beta chain) came up a few times. The antigen is unknown. This sample was included in a study of cytomegalovirus exposure and HLA in healthy donors. Nominal health characterized the donors when sampled, though unrecorded immune exposures were likely. Overall study findings and caveats: The authors later found most CMV-associated TCR beta chains appeared HLA-restricted.

The PCR contained 60 Vbeta and 13 Jbeta primers. Sequencing was performed with immunoSEQ multiplex PCR; in TCRdb, only in-frame clones are kept and a portion is missing. The repertoire holds roughly 200,000 clones, with approximately 11% as singletons. Trimming cost V 4 bases and J 13 bases; bases outside gene matches: 10. The germline gives CDR1 SGHDT, CDR2 YYEEEE. The CDR3 totals 15 residues. Sequencing was done on a sample of PBMCs. The chain recombines TRBV5-6 with TRBJ1-6, with TRBD1 identical over 11 bases. The sequence came from a man in his fifties or sixties in good health and CMV-seropositive. In nucleotides, the CDR3 is TGTGCCAGCAGCACCGGGACAGGGGGATATAGGCCCCTCCACTTT. Translated, it gives CASSTGTGGYRPLHF.